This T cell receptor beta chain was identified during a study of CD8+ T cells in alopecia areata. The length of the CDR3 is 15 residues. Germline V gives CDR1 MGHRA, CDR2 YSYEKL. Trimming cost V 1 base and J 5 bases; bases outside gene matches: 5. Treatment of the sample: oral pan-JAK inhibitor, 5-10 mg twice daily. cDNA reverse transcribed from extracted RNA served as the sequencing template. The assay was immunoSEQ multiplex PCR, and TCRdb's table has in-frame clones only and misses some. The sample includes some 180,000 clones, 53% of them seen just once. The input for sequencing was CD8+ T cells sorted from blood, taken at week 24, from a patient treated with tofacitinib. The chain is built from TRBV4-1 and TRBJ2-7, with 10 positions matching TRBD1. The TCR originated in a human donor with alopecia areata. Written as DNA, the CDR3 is TGCGCCAGCAGCCAAGGACCCGGGACAGGGGACGAGCAGTACTTC. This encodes CASSQGPGTGDEQYF.